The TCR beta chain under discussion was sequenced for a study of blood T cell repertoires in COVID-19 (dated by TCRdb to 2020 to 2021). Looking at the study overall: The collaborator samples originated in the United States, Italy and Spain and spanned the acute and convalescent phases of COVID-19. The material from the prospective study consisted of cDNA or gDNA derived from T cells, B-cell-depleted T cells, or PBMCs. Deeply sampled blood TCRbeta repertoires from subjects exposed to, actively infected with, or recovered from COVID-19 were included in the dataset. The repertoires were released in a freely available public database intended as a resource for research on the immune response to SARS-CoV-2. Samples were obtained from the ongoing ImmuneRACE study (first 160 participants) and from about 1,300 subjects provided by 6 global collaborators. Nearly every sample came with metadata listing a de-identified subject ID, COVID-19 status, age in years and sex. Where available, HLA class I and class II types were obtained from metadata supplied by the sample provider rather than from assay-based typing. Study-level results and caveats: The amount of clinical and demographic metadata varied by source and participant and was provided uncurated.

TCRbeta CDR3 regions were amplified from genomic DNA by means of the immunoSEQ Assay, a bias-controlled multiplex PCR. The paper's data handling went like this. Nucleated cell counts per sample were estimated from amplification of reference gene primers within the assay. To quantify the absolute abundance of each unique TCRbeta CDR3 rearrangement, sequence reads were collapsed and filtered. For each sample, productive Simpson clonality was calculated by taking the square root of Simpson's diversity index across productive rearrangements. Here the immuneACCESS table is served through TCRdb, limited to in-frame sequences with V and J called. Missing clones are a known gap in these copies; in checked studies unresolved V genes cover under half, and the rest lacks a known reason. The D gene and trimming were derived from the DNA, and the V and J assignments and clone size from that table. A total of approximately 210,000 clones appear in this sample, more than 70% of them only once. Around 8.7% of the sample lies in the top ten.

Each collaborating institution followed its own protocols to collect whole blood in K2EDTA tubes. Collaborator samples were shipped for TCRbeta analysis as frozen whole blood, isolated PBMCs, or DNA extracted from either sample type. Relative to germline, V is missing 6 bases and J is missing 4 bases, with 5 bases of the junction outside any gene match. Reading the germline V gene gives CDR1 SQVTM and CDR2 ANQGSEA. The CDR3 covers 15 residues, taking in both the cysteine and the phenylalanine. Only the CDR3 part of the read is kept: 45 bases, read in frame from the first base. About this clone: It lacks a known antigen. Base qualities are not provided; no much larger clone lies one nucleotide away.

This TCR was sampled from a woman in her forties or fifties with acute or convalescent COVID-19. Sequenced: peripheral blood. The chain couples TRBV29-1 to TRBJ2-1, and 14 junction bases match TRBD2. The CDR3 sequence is CSVGLAGGQYNEQFF. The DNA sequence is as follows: TGCAGCGTAGGACTAGCGGGAGGTCAATACAATGAGCAGTTCTTC.